This TCR beta chain is drawn from a study of cytomegalovirus exposure and HLA in healthy donors. Study in general: The study placed 70% to 90% of its approximately 400 genotyped donors in the Caucasian-associated ancestry cluster.

Germline V gene sequence: CDR1 GTSNPN, CDR2 SVGIG (reference sequence). Deletions cut 8 bases from V and 5 bases from J, with 18 bases between. This CDR3 contains 14 residues. This clone came up once. Use of 60 Vbeta and 13 Jbeta primers characterized the PCR. Profiling relied on immunoSEQ multiplex PCR, and the TCRdb table lists in-frame clones only, not all of them. The table has 150,000 to 200,000 clones, roughly 80% seen once; the top ten hold around 15%. This TCR came from a woman in her forties in good health and CMV-seronegative. The V call is TRBV30, the J call TRBJ1-4; D possibly corresponds to TRBD1 (6 bases). The sequencing input was PBMCs. CDR3 residues: CAHSPGQLNEKLFF. The CDR3 coding sequence is TGTGCCCACTCTCCCGGACAGCTAAATGAAAAACTGTTTTTT. The variable domain in full, completed from reference TRBV30 and TRBJ1-4, reads SQTIHQWPATLVQPVGSPLSLECTVEGTSNPNLYWYRQAAGRGLQLLFYSVGIGQISSEVPQNLSASRPQDRQFILSSKKLLLSDSGFYLCAHSPGQLNEKLFFGSGTQLSVL.